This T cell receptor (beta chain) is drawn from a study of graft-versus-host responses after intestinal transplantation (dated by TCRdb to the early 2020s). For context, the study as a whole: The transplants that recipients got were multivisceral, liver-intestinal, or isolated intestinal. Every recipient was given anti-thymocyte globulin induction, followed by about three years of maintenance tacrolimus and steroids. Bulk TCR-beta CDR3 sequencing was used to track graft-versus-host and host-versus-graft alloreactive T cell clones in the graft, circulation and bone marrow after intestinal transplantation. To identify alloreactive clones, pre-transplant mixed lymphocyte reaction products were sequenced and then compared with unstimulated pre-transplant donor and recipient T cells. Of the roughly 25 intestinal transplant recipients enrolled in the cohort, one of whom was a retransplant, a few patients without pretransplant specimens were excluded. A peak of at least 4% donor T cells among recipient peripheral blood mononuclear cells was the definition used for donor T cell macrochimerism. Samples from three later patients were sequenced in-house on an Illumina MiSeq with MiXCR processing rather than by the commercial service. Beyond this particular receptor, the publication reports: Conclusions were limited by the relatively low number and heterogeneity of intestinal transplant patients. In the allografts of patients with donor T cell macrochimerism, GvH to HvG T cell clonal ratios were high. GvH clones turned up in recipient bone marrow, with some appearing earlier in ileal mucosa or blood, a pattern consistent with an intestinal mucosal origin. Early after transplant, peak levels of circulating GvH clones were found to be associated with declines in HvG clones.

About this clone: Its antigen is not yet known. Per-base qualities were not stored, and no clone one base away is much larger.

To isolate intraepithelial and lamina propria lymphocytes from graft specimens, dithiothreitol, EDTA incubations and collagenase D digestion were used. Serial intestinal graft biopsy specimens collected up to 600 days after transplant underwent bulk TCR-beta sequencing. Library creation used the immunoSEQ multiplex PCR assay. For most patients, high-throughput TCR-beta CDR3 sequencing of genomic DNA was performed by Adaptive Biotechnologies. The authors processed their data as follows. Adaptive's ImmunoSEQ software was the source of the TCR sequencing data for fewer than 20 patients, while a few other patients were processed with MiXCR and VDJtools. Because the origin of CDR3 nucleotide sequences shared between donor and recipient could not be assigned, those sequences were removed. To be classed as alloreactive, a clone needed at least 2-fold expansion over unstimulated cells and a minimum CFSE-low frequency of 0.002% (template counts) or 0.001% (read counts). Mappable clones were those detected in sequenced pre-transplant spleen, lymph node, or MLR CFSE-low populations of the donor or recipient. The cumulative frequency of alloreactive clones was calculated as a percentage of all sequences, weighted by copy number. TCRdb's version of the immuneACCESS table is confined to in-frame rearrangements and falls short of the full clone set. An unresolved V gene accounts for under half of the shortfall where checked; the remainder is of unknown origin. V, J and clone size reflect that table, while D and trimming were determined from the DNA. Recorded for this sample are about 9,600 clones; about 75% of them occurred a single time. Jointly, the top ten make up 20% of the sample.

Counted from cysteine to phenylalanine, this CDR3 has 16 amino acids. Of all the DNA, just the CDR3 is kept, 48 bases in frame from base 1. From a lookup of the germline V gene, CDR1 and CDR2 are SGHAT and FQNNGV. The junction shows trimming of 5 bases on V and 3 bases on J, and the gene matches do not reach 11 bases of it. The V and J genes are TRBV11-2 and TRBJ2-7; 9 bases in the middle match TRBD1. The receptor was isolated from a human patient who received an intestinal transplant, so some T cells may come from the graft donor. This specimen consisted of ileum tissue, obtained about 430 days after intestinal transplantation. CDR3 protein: CASSPDRGPEDYEQYF. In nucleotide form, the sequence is TGTGCCAGCAGCCCGGACAGGGGCCCAGAAGACTACGAGCAGTACTTC. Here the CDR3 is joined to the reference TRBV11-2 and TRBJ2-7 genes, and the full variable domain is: EAGVAQSPRYKIIEKRQSVAFWCNPISGHATLYWYQQILGQGPKLLIQFQNNGVVDDSQLPKDRFSAERLKGVDSTLKIQPAKLEDSAVYLCASSPDRGPEDYEQYFGPGTRLTVT.